This T cell receptor (beta chain) stems from a study of regulatory T cells in long-lasting Graves disease. For the study at large: Persistent Graves' disease required over 5 years of antithyroid drugs and positive TSH receptor antibodies. Study-wide results and limits: Study of thyroid tissue was not done, with only peripheral blood studied.

Remarks on this clonotype: The target antigen is unknown.

Specified time point: persistent/refractory GD, antithyroid drugs over 5 years with positive TRAb. With RNA extracted from PBMCs as input, the TCR library was made. J lost 0 bases, V lost 6 bases, and 10 bases had no gene match. This CDR3 is 17 amino acids long. Per the germline V gene, CDR1 is LNHDA and CDR2 is SQIVND (reference sequence). TCR beta libraries were built with iRepertoire HTBI primers and Arm-PCR of CDR3 regions. TCRdb re-derived calls from the multiplex PCR reads in MiXCR, one entry per CDR3 protein. The data hold around 430,000 distinct CDR3 sequences, with approximately 22% observed a single time.

This receptor was obtained from a female donor with Graves disease. This chain links TRBV19 with TRBJ1-5, with TRBD1 matching over 8 bases. The sequencing used peripheral blood mononuclear cells (PBMCs), collected when the disease was refractory, from a patient treated with antithyroid drugs. The CDR3 loop is CASRSGTGPYSNQPQHF. Written as DNA, the CDR3 is TGTGCCAGTAGATCCGGGACAGGCCCCTATAGCAATCAGCCCCAGCATTTT. Filled out from reference TRBV19 and TRBJ1-5, the complete variable domain reads DGGITQSPKYLFRKEGQNVTLSCEQNLNHDAMYWYRQDPGQGLRLIYYSQIVNDFQKGDIAEGYSVSREKKESFPLTVTSAQKNPTAFYLCASRSGTGPYSNQPQHFGDGTRLSIL.